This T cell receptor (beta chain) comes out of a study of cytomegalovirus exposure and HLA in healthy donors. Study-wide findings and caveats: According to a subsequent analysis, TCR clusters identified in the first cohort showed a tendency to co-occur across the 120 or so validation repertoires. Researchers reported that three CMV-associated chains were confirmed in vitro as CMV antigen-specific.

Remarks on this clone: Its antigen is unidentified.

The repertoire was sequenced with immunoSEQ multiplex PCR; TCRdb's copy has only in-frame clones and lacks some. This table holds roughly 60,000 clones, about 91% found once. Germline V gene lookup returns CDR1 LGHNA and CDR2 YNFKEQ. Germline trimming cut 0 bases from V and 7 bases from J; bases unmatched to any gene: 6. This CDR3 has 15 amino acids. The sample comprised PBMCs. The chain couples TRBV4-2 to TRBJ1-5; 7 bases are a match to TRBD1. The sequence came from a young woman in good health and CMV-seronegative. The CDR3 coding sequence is TGTGCCAGCAGCCAAGATGACAGGGTGGGGCAGCCCCAGCATTTT. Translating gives CASSQDDRVGQPQHF.